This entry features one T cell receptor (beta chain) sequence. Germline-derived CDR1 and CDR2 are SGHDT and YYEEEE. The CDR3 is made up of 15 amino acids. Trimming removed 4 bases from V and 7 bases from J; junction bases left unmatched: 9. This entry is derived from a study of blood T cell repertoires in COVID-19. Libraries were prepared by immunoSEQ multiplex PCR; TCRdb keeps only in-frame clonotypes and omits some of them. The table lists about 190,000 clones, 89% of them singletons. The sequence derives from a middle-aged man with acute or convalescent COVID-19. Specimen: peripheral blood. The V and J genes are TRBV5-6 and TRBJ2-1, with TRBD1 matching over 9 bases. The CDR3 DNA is TGTGCCAGCAGCCGCGGACAGGGGTTCATGAATGAGCAGTTCTTC. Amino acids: CASSRGQGFMNEQFF.